This T cell receptor beta chain came from a study of T cells in Graves' hyperthyroidism and ophthalmopathy. The study, taken as a whole, reports: Most clonotypes expanded in the thyroid (above 0.001) were also present in blood.

The CDR3 contains 11 residues. In germline, CDR1 is KGHDR, CDR2 SFDVKD. The ends were cut back, 5 bases at V and 3 bases at J, with 3 bases in the middle. This clonotype was picked up many times. No antigen is known for it. Amplification targeted TCR beta CDR3 regions from RNA transcripts. During a first-round RT-PCR of the TCR CDR3, the HTBI primer set was used. Using its own MiXCR run on the multiplex PCR reads, TCRdb lists one record per CDR3 protein. The sample carries 330,000 or so distinct CDR3 sequences, 15% to 20% recorded once. The receptor comes from a woman aged 40 to 55 with Graves' ophthalmopathy. The chain combines TRBV24-1 with TRBJ2-5, with D unclear. The sequencing input was blood. The CDR3 DNA reads TGTGCCACCAGTGCGGAAGAGACCCAGTACTTC. This gives the protein CATSAEETQYF.